There are many counts of the clone carrying this T cell receptor beta chain. This entry belongs to a study of spatial heterogeneity in lung cancer. Looking at the study overall: Raw sequencing reads included, on average, more than ten appearances of each unique TCR and UMI combination.

V lost 4 bases, J lost 1 base, and 7 bases lay in between. The CDR3 extends over 14 amino acids. Germline V lookup: CDR1 MNHEY, CDR2 SMNVEV (reference sequence). In TCRdb, the 5' RACE reads were re-called with MiXCR into one record per CDR3 protein. The sample records roughly 48,000 distinct CDR3 sequences, under 6% being singletons. Documented time point: sample taken at primary tumor resection. Untreated early-stage non-small cell lung cancer patients, 72 in total, were the donors. Unsorted whole RNA from tumor, nontumor lung or frozen PBMC underwent sequencing. The TCR comes from a male donor with early-stage non-small cell lung cancer. The input for sequencing was PBMCs, taken at surgery. This sequence joins TRBV27 and TRBJ2-2; D is ambiguous. For the CDR3, the DNA is TGTGCCAGCAGTTGGGTGGGGAACACCGGGGAGCTGTTTTTT. It yields the protein CASSWVGNTGELFF.